This T cell receptor (beta chain) emerged from a study of T cells expressing NK-cell markers. In regard to this clonotype: The target antigen is unknown.

TCRdb reprocessed the 5' RACE reads and stores each CDR3 protein as one record, lacking DNA. Recorded for this sample: 400,000 to 550,000 distinct CDR3 sequences. Regarding the study as a whole: HCMV specificity of expanded NKG2C+ T cell clones remained unclear.

The CDR3 sequence is 16 residues long. Looked up from germline, CDR1 is DFQATT and CDR2 is SNEGSKA (reference sequence). The chain carries TRBV20-1 and TRBJ2-5; the TRBD1 assignment by TCRdb is unverifiable without DNA. Material for sequencing was blood T cells: a sorted CD56 or NKG2C T cell subset, CD4+ or CD8+ T cells, or bulk PBMC T cells (not recorded which). The receptor comes from a woman between 18 and 70 years old in good health. CDR3 sequence: CSATGALGLTQETQYF.